This TCR beta chain originates from a study of blood T cell repertoires in COVID-19. Study in general: Italy, Spain and the United States were the sources of the convalescent and acute COVID-19 samples.

Trimming took 5 bases from V and 7 from J; bases not matched to a gene: 17. The CDR3 sequence is 17 residues long. CDR1 SGHTA and CDR2 FQGTGA come from the germline V gene. TCRdb's table, derived via immunoSEQ multiplex PCR, lists solely in-frame clones and lacks some. The sample lists around 90,000 clones; approximately 86% were seen once. This receptor was obtained from a man in his fifties with COVID-19, enrolled during active disease. The chain uses TRBV7-3 and TRBJ2-7; 10 bases line up with TRBD1. The material sequenced was peripheral blood. DNA for the CDR3: TGTGCCAGCAGCCCGACCCCCCCGGGACAGGGGAGGAGGGAGCAGTACTTC. This encodes CASSPTPPGQGRREQYF.